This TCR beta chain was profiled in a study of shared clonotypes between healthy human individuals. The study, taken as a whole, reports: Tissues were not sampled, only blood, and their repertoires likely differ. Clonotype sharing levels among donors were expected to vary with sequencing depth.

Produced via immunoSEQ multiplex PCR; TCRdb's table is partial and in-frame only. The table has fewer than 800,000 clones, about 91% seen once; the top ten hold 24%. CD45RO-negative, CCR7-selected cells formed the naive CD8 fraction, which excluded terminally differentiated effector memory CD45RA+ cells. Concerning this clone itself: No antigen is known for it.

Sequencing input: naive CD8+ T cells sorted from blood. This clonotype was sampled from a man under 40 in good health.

DNA of the CDR3: TGTGCCAGCAGCCACCTAGAGGGGACAGGCGATGAGCAGTTCTTC. It encodes CASSHLEGTGDEQFF. This sequence joins TRBV11-2 and TRBJ2-1; 8 nucleotides align to TRBD1. Germline V gene sequence: CDR1 SGHAT, CDR2 FQNNGV. The CDR3 has 15 residues. V lost 5 bases and J lost 8; bases outside the gene matches: 11.